What follows describes a single T cell receptor (beta chain). The data were obtained in a study of cytomegalovirus exposure and HLA in healthy donors. Amplification used 60 Vbeta primers and 13 Jbeta primers. Sequencing used immunoSEQ multiplex PCR; TCRdb keeps in-frame clones, though not all of them. The sample lists roughly 160,000 clones, around 69% occurring once. Unmatched junction bases numbered 9, after V lost 5 bases and J lost 7 bases. Germline-derived CDR1 and CDR2 are SGHTA and FQGNSA. The CDR3 is 14 residues long. This TCR came from a man aged 55 to 70 in good health and CMV-seronegative. The chain recombines TRBV7-2 with TRBJ2-7, with 9 nucleotides matching TRBD1. Sequenced input: PBMCs. DNA for the CDR3: TGTGCCAGCAGCCTTGACAGGGGGACGCGGGAGCAGTACTTC. Translated: CASSLDRGTREQYF. The full variable domain, its missing parts supplied by reference TRBV7-2 and TRBJ2-7, is GAGVSQSPSNKVTEKGKDVELRCDPISGHTALYWYRQSLGQGLEFLIYFQGNSAPDKSGLPSDRFSAERTGGSVSTLTIQRTQQEDSAVYLCASSLDRGTREQYFGPGTRLTVT.